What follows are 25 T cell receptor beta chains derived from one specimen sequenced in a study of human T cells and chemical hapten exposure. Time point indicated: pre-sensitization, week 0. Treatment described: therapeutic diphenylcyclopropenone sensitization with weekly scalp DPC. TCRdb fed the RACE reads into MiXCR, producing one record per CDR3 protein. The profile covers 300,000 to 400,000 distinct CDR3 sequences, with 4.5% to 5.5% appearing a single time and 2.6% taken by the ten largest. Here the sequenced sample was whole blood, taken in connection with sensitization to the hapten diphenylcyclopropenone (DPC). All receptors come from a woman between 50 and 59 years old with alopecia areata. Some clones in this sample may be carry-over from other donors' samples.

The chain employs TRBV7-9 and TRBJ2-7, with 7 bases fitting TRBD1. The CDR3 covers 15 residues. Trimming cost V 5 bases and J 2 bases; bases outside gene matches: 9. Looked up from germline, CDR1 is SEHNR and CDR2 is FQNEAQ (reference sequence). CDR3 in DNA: TGTGCCAGCAGCGGTACTACTGGACAGGCCTACGAGCAGTACTTC. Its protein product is CASSGTTGQAYEQYF.

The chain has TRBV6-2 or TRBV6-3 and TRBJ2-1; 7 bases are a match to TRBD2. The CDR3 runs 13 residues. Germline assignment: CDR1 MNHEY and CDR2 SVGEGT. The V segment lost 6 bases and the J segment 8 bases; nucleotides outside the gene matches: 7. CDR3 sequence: CASSWREKYEQFF. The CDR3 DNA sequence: TGTGCCAGCAGCTGGCGGGAGAAATATGAGCAGTTCTTC.

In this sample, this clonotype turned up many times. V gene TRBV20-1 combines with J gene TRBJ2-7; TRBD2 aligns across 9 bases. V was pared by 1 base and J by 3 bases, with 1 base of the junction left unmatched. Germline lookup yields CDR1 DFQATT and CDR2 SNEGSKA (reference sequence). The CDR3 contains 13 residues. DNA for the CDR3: TGCAGTGCTAGAGTGACTAGCGGCTACGAGCAGTACTTC. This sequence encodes CSARVTSGYEQYF.

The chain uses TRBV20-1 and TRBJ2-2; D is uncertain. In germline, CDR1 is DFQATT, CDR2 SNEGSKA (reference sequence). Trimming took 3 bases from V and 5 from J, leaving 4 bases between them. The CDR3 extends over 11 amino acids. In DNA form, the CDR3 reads TGCAGTGCTAGCCTGACCGGGGAGCTGTTTTTT. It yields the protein CSASLTGELFF.

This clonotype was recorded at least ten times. The CDR3 reads CASRARTGLAGVQETQYF. The CDR3 nucleotides read TGTGCCAGCAGGGCAAGAACTGGACTAGCGGGGGTCCAAGAGACCCAGTACTTC. The chain has TRBV6-1 and TRBJ2-5, with 13 positions matching TRBD2. The CDR3 runs 18 residues. J gave up 1 base and V 6 bases, and 11 bases lay outside the gene matches. The V gene's germline CDR1 is MNHNS and CDR2 SASEGT.

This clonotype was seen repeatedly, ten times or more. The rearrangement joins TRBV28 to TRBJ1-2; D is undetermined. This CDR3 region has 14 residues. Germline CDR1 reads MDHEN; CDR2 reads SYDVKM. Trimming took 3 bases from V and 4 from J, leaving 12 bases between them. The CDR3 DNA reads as TGTGCCAGCAGTTTCCCGGGTCAAGGCTATGGCTACACCTTC. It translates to CASSFPGQGYGYTF.

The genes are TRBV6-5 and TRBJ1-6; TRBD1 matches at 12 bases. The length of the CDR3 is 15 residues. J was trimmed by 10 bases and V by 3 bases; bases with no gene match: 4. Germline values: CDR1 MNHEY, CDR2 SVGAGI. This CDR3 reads CASSYGTGGASPLHF. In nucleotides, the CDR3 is TGTGCCAGCAGTTATGGGACAGGGGGCGCCTCACCCCTCCACTTT.

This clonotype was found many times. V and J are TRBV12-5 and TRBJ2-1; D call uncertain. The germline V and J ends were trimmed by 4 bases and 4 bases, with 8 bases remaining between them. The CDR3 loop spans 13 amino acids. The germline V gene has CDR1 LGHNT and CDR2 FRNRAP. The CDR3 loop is CASGSGRYNEQFF. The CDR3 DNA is TGTGCTAGTGGTTCTGGACGGTACAATGAGCAGTTCTTC.

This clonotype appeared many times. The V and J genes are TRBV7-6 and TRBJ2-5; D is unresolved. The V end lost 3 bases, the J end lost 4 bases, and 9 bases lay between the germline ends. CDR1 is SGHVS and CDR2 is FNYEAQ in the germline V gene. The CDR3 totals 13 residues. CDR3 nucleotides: TGTGCCAGCAGCTTGATTACATCAGAGACCCAGTACTTC. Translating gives CASSLITSETQYF.

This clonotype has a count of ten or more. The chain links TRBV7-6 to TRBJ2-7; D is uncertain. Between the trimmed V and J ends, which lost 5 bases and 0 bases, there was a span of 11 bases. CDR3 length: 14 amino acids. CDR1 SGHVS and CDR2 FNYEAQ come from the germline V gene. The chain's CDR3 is CASSRRASSYEQYF. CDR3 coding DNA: TGTGCCAGCAGCCGTCGGGCTAGCTCCTACGAGCAGTACTTC.

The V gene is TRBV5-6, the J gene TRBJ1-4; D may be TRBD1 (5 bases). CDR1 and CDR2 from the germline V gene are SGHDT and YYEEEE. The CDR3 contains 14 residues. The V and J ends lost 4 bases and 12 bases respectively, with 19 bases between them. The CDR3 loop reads CASSPPGRPYELFF. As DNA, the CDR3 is TGTGCCAGCAGCCCGCCGGGACGGCCTTATGAACTGTTTTTT.

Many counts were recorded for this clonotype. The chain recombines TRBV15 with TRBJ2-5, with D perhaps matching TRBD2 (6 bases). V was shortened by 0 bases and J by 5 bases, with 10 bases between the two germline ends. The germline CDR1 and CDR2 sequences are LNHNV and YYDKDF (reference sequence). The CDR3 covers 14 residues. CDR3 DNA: TGTGCCACCAGCAGAGATCCCGGGGGTGAGACCCAGTACTTC. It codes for CATSRDPGGETQYF.

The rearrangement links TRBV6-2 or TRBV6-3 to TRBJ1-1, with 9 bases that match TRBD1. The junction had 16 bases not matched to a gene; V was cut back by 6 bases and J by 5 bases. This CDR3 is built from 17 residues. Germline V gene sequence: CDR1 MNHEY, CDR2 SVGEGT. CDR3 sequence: CASSKLQGAKMDTEAFF. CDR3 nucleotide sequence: TGTGCCAGCAGCAAACTACAGGGGGCCAAAATGGATACTGAAGCTTTCTTT.

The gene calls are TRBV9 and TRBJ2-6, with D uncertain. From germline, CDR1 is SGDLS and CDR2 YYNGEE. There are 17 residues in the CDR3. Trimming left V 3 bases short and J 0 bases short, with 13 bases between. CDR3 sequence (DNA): TGTGCCAGCAGCGCACCCAACATACTCTCTGGGGCCAACGTCCTGACTTTC. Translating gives CASSAPNILSGANVLTF.

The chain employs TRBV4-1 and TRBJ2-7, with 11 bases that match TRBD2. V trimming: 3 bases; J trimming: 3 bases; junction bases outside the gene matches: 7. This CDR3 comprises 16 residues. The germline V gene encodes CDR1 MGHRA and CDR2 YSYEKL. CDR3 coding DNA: TGCGCCAGCAGCCATCCGACTAGCGGGGTATTCTACGAGCAGTACTTC. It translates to CASSHPTSGVFYEQYF.

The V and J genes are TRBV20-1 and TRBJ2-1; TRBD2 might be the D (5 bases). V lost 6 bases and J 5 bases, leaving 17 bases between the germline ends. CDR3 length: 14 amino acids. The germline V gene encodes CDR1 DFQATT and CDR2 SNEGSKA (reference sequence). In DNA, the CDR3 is TGCAGTGCCGCGAGGCTAGCCGACAACAATGAGCAGTTCTTC. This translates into CSAARLADNNEQFF.

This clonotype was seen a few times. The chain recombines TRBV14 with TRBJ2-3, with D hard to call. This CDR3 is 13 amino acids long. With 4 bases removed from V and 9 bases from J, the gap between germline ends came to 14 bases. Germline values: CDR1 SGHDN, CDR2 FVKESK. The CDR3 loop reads CASSLHTGSTQYF. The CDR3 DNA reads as TGTGCCAGCAGCCTCCATACCGGCAGCACGCAGTATTTT.

The CDR3, as DNA: TGCAGTGCTAGAGGGACACGAGCTTTCTTT. Protein product: CSARGTRAFF. The chain has TRBV20-1 and TRBJ1-1, with a tentative D call TRBD1 (5 bases). The CDR3 is 10 residues long. Germline values: CDR1 DFQATT, CDR2 SNEGSKA (reference sequence). Trimming took 1 base from V and 10 from J, leaving 7 bases between them.

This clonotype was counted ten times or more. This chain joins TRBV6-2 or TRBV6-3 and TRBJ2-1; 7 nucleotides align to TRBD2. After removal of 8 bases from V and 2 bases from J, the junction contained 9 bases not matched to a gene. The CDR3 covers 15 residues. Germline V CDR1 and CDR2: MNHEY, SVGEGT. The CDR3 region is CASGKAGVTYNEQFF. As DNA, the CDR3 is TGTGCCAGCGGAAAGGCGGGAGTCACCTACAATGAGCAGTTCTTC.

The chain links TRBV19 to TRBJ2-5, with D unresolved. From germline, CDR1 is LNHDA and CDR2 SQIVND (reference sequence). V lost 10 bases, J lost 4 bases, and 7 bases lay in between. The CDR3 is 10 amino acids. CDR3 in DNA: TGTGCCACCAAGGGAGAGACCCAGTACTTC. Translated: CATKGETQYF.

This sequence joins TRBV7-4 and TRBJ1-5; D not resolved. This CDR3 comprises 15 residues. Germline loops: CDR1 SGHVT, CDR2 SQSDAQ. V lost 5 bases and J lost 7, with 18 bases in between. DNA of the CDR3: TGTGCCAGCAGCCTTCACACTCGGGGAGGCCAGCCCCAGCATTTT. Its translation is CASSLHTRGGQPQHF. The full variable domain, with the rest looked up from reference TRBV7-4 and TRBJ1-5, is GAGVSQSPRYKVAKRGRDVALRCDSISGHVTLYWYRQTLGQGSEVLTYSQSDAQRDKSGRPSGRFSAERPERSVSTLKIQRTEQGDSAVYLCASSLHTRGGQPQHFGDGTRLSIL.

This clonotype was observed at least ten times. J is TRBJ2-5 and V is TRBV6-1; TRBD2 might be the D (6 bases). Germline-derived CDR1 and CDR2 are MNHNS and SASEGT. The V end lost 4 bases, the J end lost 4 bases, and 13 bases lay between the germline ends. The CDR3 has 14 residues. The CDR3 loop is CASSAGGRGETQYF. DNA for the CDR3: TGTGCCAGCAGTGCCGGCGGGCGGGGAGAGACCCAGTACTTC.

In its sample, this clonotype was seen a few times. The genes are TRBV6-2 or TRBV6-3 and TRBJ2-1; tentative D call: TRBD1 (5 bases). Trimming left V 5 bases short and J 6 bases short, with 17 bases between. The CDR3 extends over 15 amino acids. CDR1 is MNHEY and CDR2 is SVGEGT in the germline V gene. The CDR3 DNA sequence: TGTGCCAGCAGTCCTAGGGGTGTTGCGAGCAATGAGCAGTTCTTC. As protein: CASSPRGVASNEQFF.

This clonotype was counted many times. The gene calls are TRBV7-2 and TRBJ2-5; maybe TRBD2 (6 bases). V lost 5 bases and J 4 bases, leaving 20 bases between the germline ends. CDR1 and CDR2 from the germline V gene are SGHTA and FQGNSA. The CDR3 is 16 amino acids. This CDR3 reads CASSPGESPGRETQYF. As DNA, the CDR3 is TGTGCCAGCAGCCCGGGGGAATCTCCGGGACGAGAGACCCAGTACTTC.

The CDR3 nucleotides are TGCAGCGTTGAGTCCGGGATGAACACTGAAGCTTTCTTT. It specifies CSVESGMNTEAFF. The chain has TRBV29-1 and TRBJ1-1, with D unresolved. Germline V lookup: CDR1 SQVTM, CDR2 ANQGSEA. Trimming left V 3 bases short and J 0 bases short, with 8 bases between. The CDR3 extends over 13 amino acids.